Below, 13 T cell receptor beta chains from the same sample are listed, as sequenced in a study of OX40 agonist ivuxolimab in advanced cancers. Clones were sequenced by immunoSEQ multiplex PCR, and TCRdb holds only the in-frame ones, with some missing. This sample has 40,000 to 45,000 clones, with around three quarters found just once. The specimen was CD4+ or CD8+ T cells sorted from blood, collected in a trial of the OX40 agonist ivuxolimab. These receptors were obtained from an adult with an advanced solid tumor such as melanoma, head and neck, liver or kidney cancer.

The genes are TRBV7-2 and TRBJ1-3; weak D call: TRBD1 (5 bases). CDR1 SGHTA and CDR2 FQGNSA come from the germline V gene. Trimming stripped 2 bases from V and 3 bases from J, with 14 bases between. CDR3 length: 16 amino acids. The CDR3 reads CASSLQGGRIGNTIYF. CDR3 in DNA: TGTGCCAGCAGCTTACAGGGCGGCCGAATTGGAAACACCATATATTTT.

The rearrangement joins TRBV5-1 to TRBJ2-5; no clear D gene. CDR1 and CDR2 from the germline V gene are SGHRS and YFSETQ. CDR3 size: 14 residues. Trimming removed 0 bases from V and 1 base from J, with 7 bases in between. The CDR3 region is CASSLGQSQETQYF. CDR3 sequence (DNA): TGCGCCAGCAGCTTGGGCCAATCCCAAGAGACCCAGTACTTC.

The J gene is TRBJ2-3, the V gene TRBV20-1; no firm D call. Per the germline V gene, CDR1 is DFQATT and CDR2 is SNEGSKA (reference sequence). This CDR3 comprises 10 residues. The V gene lost 5 bases and the J gene lost 2 bases, with 2 bases spanning the gap. The DNA of the CDR3 is TGCAGTGCTTTCACAGATACGCAGTATTTT. This gives the protein CSAFTDTQYF.

J is TRBJ1-4 and V is TRBV19, with D unclear. Germline V gene lookup returns CDR1 LNHDA and CDR2 SQIVND (reference sequence). This CDR3 is 14 amino acids long. The V end lost 2 bases, the J end lost 3 bases, and 7 bases lay between the germline ends. The CDR3 bases are TGTGCCAGTAGTATATGGGGAGCTAATGAAAAACTGTTTTTT. Protein product: CASSIWGANEKLFF.

This chain connects TRBV11-2 to TRBJ2-7; 7 positions match TRBD1. J was trimmed by 0 bases and V by 5 bases; bases with no gene match: 16. The CDR3 totals 18 residues. Germline V CDR1 and CDR2: SGHAT, FQNNGV. CDR3 sequence (DNA): TGTGCCAGCAGCCCATTTACAGGGGATCAATATCCCTCCTACGAGCAGTACTTC. This translates into CASSPFTGDQYPSYEQYF.

The chain couples TRBV5-4 to TRBJ2-1, with 10 nucleotides matching TRBD2. Unmatched junction bases numbered 4, after V lost 0 bases and J lost 4 bases. Germline V gene lookup returns CDR1 SGHNT and CDR2 YYREEE (reference sequence). The CDR3 loop spans 16 amino acids. The CDR3 region is CASSLGAGGLYNEQFF. The CDR3 coding sequence is TGTGCCAGCAGCTTGGGAGCGGGGGGGCTTTACAATGAGCAGTTCTTC.

The V call is TRBV6-5, the J call TRBJ2-2, with TRBD1 matching 10 bases. This CDR3 is built from 15 residues. Losses at the gene ends were 6 bases for V and 7 bases for J; bases not matched to a gene: 8. Germline V gene data show CDR1 as MNHEY and CDR2 as SVGAGI. CDR3 amino acids: CASSLDRGRVGELFF. DNA of the CDR3: TGTGCCAGCAGCCTAGACAGGGGGCGGGTCGGGGAGCTGTTTTTT.

V is TRBV7-2 and J is TRBJ1-5; D possibly corresponds to TRBD1 (5 bases). The CDR3 consists of 15 residues. The germline V gene has CDR1 SGHTA and CDR2 FQGNSA. V lost 2 bases and J 1 base, leaving 9 bases between the germline ends. The CDR3 DNA follows: TGTGCCAGCAGCTTATTCAGGGCGAGCAATCAGCCCCAGCATTTT. Translating it yields CASSLFRASNQPQHF. Full variable domain (remainder filled in from reference TRBV7-2 and TRBJ1-5): GAGVSQSPSNKVTEKGKDVELRCDPISGHTALYWYRQSLGQGLEFLIYFQGNSAPDKSGLPSDRFSAERTGGSVSTLTIQRTQQEDSAVYLCASSLFRASNQPQHFGDGTRLSIL.

The V and J genes are TRBV19 and TRBJ1-5; a weak D match, TRBD1 (5 bases). V lost 8 bases, J lost 6 bases, and 14 bases lay in between. CDR3 length: 13 residues. CDR1 is LNHDA and CDR2 is SQIVND in the germline V gene (reference sequence). The CDR3 loop reads CASCLQEFQPQHF. The CDR3 nucleotides are TGTGCCAGTTGTCTACAGGAGTTTCAGCCCCAGCATTTT.

The chain uses TRBV4-1 and TRBJ1-5, with a tentative D call TRBD1 (6 bases). The CDR3 consists of 14 residues. V gave up 0 bases and J gave up 6 bases, with 9 bases separating them. Looked up from germline, CDR1 is MGHRA and CDR2 is YSYEKL. CDR3 DNA: TGCGCCAGCAGCCAAGATAGGGGGGTTCAGCCCCAGCATTTT. This gives the protein CASSQDRGVQPQHF.

The V and J genes are TRBV7-3 and TRBJ2-6; 12 bases align to TRBD1. In germline, CDR1 is SGHTA, CDR2 FQGTGA. This CDR3 region has 18 residues. With V trimmed by 5 bases and J by 2 bases, 7 bases remained unmatched. CDR3 loop: CASSQTGTGGTGANVLTF. CDR3 DNA: TGTGCCAGCAGCCAAACCGGGACAGGGGGCACTGGGGCCAACGTCCTGACTTTC. Drawing the rest from reference TRBV7-3 and TRBJ2-6, the complete variable domain is GAGVSQTPSNKVTEKGKYVELRCDPISGHTALYWYRQSLGQGPEFLIYFQGTGAADDSGLPNDRFFAVRPEGSVSTLKIQRTERGDSAVYLCASSQTGTGGTGANVLTFGAGSRLTVL.

The rearrangement links TRBV5-6 to TRBJ2-7; TRBD1 matches at 7 bases. This CDR3 is 14 amino acids long. V lost 0 bases, J lost 5 bases, and 5 bases stayed unmatched. Germline V gives CDR1 SGHDT, CDR2 YYEEEE. The CDR3 DNA follows: TGTGCCAGCAGCTTGGTAGAGGGGGCCCACGAGCAGTACTTC. Translated: CASSLVEGAHEQYF.

This clone has more than one count but fewer than ten. V usage is TRBV9 and J usage is TRBJ1-6; no definite D call. Germline values: CDR1 SGDLS, CDR2 YYNGEE. Trimming cost V 0 bases and J 5 bases, with 6 bases left between them. The CDR3 runs to 14 residues. CDR3 coding DNA: TGTGCCAGCAGCGTAGGGCTGGATAATTCACCCCTCCACTTT. As protein: CASSVGLDNSPLHF.